What follows are 19 T cell receptor beta chains derived from one specimen sequenced in a study of early T cells in non-severe SARS-CoV-2 infection listed by TCRdb under 2021. Receptor libraries were prepared by 5' RACE. The sequencer was a NextSeq 500. The public reads were reprocessed in TCRdb via fastp at Q25 and MiXCR, keeping in-frame beta chains. CDR3 protein duplicates are merged, each entry listing the most common genes and DNA. This sample has 80,000 to 95,000 distinct CDR3 sequences in its table, and around 15% of those were observed once. Approximately 1.3% of the sample goes to the ten largest clones. What was sequenced was whole blood. These TCRs come from an adult who was a healthcare worker with PCR-confirmed SARS-CoV-2 infection or an uninfected control (not recorded which).

J is TRBJ1-2 and V is TRBV7-2; D call uncertain. The V end lost 5 bases, the J end lost 4 bases, and 14 bases lay between the germline ends. CDR1 and CDR2 (germline): SGHTA, FQGNSA. The CDR3 has 14 amino acids. The CDR3 sequence: CASSLVAEIYGYTF. The CDR3 DNA reads as TGTGCCAGCAGCCTAGTGGCAGAAATCTATGGCTACACCTTC.

The gene calls are TRBV4-2 and TRBJ1-1; no reliable D call. Germline lookup yields CDR1 LGHNA and CDR2 YNFKEQ. Trimming removed 3 bases at V and 1 base at J, with 9 bases between. The CDR3 is 14 amino acids. CDR3 residues: CASSQDDGNTEAFF. Here the CDR3 DNA reads TGTGCCAGCAGCCAGGATGACGGGAACACTGAAGCTTTCTTT.

This clonotype was seen more than once but under ten times. The CDR3 DNA follows: TGTGCCAGCAGCCAATTGAGCGGGGACCCTAGCACAGATACGCAGTATTTT. This gives the protein CASSQLSGDPSTDTQYF. V and J are TRBV14 and TRBJ2-3, with 7 bases aligning to TRBD2. The length of the CDR3 is 17 residues. Germline V lookup: CDR1 SGHDN, CDR2 FVKESK. V lost 2 bases, J lost 0 bases, and 8 bases stayed unmatched.

The CDR3 region has the DNA TGTGCCAGCACCTTGGGGAACGGGGAGAGGCACAATGAGCAGTTCTTC. It translates to CASTLGNGERHNEQFF. The chain employs TRBV7-9 and TRBJ2-1, with D perhaps matching TRBD2 (5 bases). The CDR3 sequence is 16 residues long. The germline CDR1 and CDR2 sequences are SEHNR and FQNEAQ (reference sequence). V gave up 7 bases and J gave up 5 bases, with 21 bases separating them. Using reference TRBV7-9 and TRBJ2-1 for the parts outside the CDR3, the full variable domain is DTGVSQNPRHKITKRGQNVTFRCDPISEHNRLYWYRQTLGQGPEFLTYFQNEAQLEKSRLLSDRFSAERPKGSFSTLEIQRTEQGDSAMYLCASTLGNGERHNEQFFGPGTRLTVL.

This clonotype has a count of ten or more. Written as DNA, the CDR3 is TGTGCCAGCAGCGTAGAATCTGGGGTGGGGGAGCAGTTCTTC. Encoded protein: CASSVESGVGEQFF. The chain carries TRBV9 and TRBJ2-1; D gene uncertain. The V gene lost 0 bases and the J gene lost 10 bases, with 14 bases spanning the gap. The CDR3 contains 14 residues. The germline V gene encodes CDR1 SGDLS and CDR2 YYNGEE.

This clonotype was seen a few times. V is TRBV7-2 and J is TRBJ2-5, with D uncertain. From germline, CDR1 is SGHTA and CDR2 FQGNSA. This CDR3 is 13 amino acids long. V was shortened by 5 bases and J by 6 bases, with 13 bases between the two germline ends. The CDR3 DNA reads as TGTGCCAGCAGCCTTAGGTTTGGACAGACCCAGTACTTC. Translated: CASSLRFGQTQYF. The full variable domain, in which reference TRBV7-2 and TRBJ2-5 provide the parts outside the CDR3, is GAGVSQSPSNKVTEKGKDVELRCDPISGHTALYWYRQSLGQGLEFLIYFQGNSAPDKSGLPSDRFSAERTGGSVSTLTIQRTQQEDSAVYLCASSLRFGQTQYFGPGTRLLVL.

This clonotype came up a few times. The V gene is TRBV5-1, the J gene TRBJ2-2; 11 bases fit TRBD2. Unmatched junction bases numbered 1, after V lost 1 base and J lost 2 bases. The CDR3 length is 16 residues. Germline V gives CDR1 SGHRS, CDR2 YFSETQ. As DNA, the CDR3 is TGCGCCAGCAGCTTGACTAGCGGGGGCAACACCGGGGAGCTGTTTTTT. Residues: CASSLTSGGNTGELFF.

This clonotype was counted many times. This chain links TRBV12-5 with TRBJ2-5; D possibly matches TRBD1 or TRBD2 (5 bases each). This CDR3 is built from 15 residues. The germline V gene encodes CDR1 LGHNT and CDR2 FRNRAP. V was shortened by 2 bases and J by 5 bases, with 15 bases between the two germline ends. CDR3 amino acids: CASGLTGTLGETQYF. The CDR3 DNA reads as TGTGCTAGTGGTTTGACCGGGACCCTCGGCGAGACCCAGTACTTC. The full variable domain, completed using reference TRBV12-5 and TRBJ2-5, is DARVTQTPRHKVTEMGQEVTMRCQPILGHNTVFWYRQTMMQGLELLAYFRNRAPLDDSGMPKDRFSAEMPDATLATLKIQPSEPRDSAVYFCASGLTGTLGETQYFGPGTRLLVL.

This clonotype appeared many times. V is TRBV6-1 and J is TRBJ2-1; 7 nucleotides align to TRBD2. V lost 3 bases and J lost 2; bases outside the gene matches: 10. Germline V gene data show CDR1 as MNHNS and CDR2 as SASEGT. This CDR3 has 17 residues. The CDR3 bases are TGTGCCAGCAGTGACGGAAGGACTAGAGGCCCCTACAATGAGCAGTTCTTC. Protein: CASSDGRTRGPYNEQFF.

This clonotype was observed many times. The chain combines TRBV29-1 with TRBJ2-7, with D possibly matching TRBD2 (5 bases). The CDR3 contains 12 residues. V was pared by 6 bases and J by 0 bases, with 9 bases between. Germline-derived CDR1 and CDR2 are SQVTM and ANQGSEA. CDR3 DNA sequence: TGCAGCGTGGCGGGCCTCTCCTACGAGCAGTACTTC. Encoded protein: CSVAGLSYEQYF.

This clonotype showed up just once. The chain combines TRBV28 with TRBJ2-5; D uncertain. Germline V gene lookup returns CDR1 MDHEN and CDR2 SYDVKM. V shed 5 bases and J shed 5 bases, with 12 bases lying between them. The CDR3 sequence is 13 residues long. CDR3 coding DNA: TGTGCCAGCAGTACCCAGGCTGGGGAGACCCAGTACTTC. Protein: CASSTQAGETQYF.

This clonotype was seen repeatedly, ten times or more. The rearrangement links TRBV20-1 to TRBJ1-2, with D possibly TRBD1 on 5 matching bases. The CDR3 runs to 12 residues. V was cut by 6 bases and J by 8 bases, with 16 bases left in between. CDR1 and CDR2 (germline): DFQATT, SNEGSKA (reference sequence). The CDR3 coding sequence is TGCAGTGCCCTCACCGGGGGAGGAGGCTACACCTTC. It translates to CSALTGGGGYTF.

This clonotype was seen at least ten times. J is TRBJ1-6 and V is TRBV4-3; D gene ambiguous. The V gene's germline CDR1 is LGHNA and CDR2 YSLEER. This CDR3 contains 14 residues. V gave up 0 bases and J gave up 10 bases, with 10 bases separating them. In nucleotides, the CDR3 is TGCGCCAGCAGCCAAGACCCGCCAGGATCACCCCTCCACTTT. This encodes CASSQDPPGSPLHF.

This clonotype was seen repeatedly, ten times or more. The rearrangement uses TRBV11-2 and TRBJ2-3; the D is unclear. Between the trimmed V and J ends, which lost 0 bases and 7 bases, there was a span of 5 bases. The CDR3 has 12 amino acids. Per germline, CDR1 SGHAT and CDR2 FQNNGV. CDR3: CASSLEGHTQYF. In DNA, the CDR3 is TGTGCCAGCAGCTTAGAGGGCCATACGCAGTATTTT. Looking up the rest from reference TRBV11-2 and TRBJ2-3 gives the full variable domain: EAGVAQSPRYKIIEKRQSVAFWCNPISGHATLYWYQQILGQGPKLLIQFQNNGVVDDSQLPKDRFSAERLKGVDSTLKIQPAKLEDSAVYLCASSLEGHTQYFGPGTRLTVL.

This clonotype was picked up a small number of times. The chain couples TRBV10-3 to TRBJ1-2; maybe TRBD1 (5 bases). The germline gives CDR1 ENHRY, CDR2 SYGVKD. V gave up 5 bases and J gave up 8 bases, with 9 bases separating them. The CDR3 is 11 amino acids. Here the CDR3 DNA reads TGTGCCATCAGTCGGCAGGGCGGCTACACCTTC. Translated, it gives CAISRQGGYTF.

This clonotype was seen more than once but under ten times. J is TRBJ1-2 and V is TRBV9, with 9 bases lining up with TRBD1. Germline loops: CDR1 SGDLS, CDR2 YYNGEE. This CDR3 spans 18 amino acids. Unmatched junction bases numbered 12, after V lost 0 bases and J lost 3 bases. The CDR3 spells CASSVALGTGSLHYGYTF. CDR3 DNA sequence: TGTGCCAGCAGCGTAGCTTTAGGGACAGGGTCCTTACACTATGGCTACACCTTC.

This clonotype has a count of ten or more. The genes are TRBV5-1 and TRBJ2-7, with 12 bases aligning to TRBD2. V shed 4 bases and J 6 bases; nucleotides not matched to a gene: 5. The germline CDR1 and CDR2 sequences are SGHRS and YFSETQ. The CDR3 sequence is 14 residues long. CDR3 nucleotide sequence: TGCGCCAGCAGCGCTCTAGCGGGGGGGCCCGAGCAGTACTTC. Protein: CASSALAGGPEQYF.

This clonotype was detected many times. The rearrangement links TRBV14 to TRBJ2-1, with 10 positions matching TRBD2. This CDR3 region has 16 residues. Germline V gene data show CDR1 as SGHDN and CDR2 as FVKESK. The trim removed 4 bases at V and 11 bases at J, leaving 14 bases unmatched. The CDR3 loop reads CASSPRFLLAGGKQFF. CDR3 sequence (DNA): TGTGCCAGCAGCCCGCGGTTTTTGTTAGCGGGGGGCAAGCAGTTCTTC.

The gene calls are TRBV11-1 and TRBJ2-4, with TRBD2 matching over 7 bases. Germline CDR1 SGHAT, CDR2 FQDESV (reference sequence). The CDR3 consists of 14 residues. Trimming removed 0 bases from V and 6 bases from J; junction bases left unmatched: 2. Here the CDR3 DNA reads TGTGCCAGCAGCTTAGCCGGGGGGACAAACATTCAGTACTTC. Its translation is CASSLAGGTNIQYF.